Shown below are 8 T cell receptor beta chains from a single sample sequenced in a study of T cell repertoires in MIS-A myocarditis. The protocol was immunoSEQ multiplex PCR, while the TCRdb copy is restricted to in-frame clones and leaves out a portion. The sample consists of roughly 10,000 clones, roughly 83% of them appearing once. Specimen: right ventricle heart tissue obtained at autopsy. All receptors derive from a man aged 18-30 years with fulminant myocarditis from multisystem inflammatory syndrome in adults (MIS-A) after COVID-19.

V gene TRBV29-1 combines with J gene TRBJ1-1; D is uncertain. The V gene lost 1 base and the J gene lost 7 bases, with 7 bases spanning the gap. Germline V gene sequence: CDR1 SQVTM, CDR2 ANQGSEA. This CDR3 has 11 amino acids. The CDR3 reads CSVEGPVEAFF. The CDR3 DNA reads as TGCAGCGTTGAAGGGCCCGTTGAAGCTTTCTTT.

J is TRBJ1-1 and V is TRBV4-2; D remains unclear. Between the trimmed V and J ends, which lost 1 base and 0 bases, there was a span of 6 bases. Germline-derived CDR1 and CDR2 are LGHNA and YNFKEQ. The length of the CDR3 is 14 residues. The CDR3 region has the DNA TGTGCCAGCAGCCAAGGGAGCTTGAACACTGAAGCTTTCTTT. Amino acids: CASSQGSLNTEAFF.

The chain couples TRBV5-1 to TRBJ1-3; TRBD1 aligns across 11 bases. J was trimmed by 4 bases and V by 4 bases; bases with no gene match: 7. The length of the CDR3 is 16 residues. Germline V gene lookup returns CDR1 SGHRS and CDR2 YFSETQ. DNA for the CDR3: TGCGCCAGCAGCATAGGACAGGGGGCGCCAGGAAACACCATATATTTT. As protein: CASSIGQGAPGNTIYF.

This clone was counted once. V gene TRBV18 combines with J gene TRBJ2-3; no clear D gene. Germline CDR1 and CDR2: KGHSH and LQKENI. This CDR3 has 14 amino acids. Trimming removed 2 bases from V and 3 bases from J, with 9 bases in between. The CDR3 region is CASSPATRTDTQYF. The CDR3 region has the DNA TGTGCCAGCTCACCAGCTACCAGAACAGATACGCAGTATTTT.

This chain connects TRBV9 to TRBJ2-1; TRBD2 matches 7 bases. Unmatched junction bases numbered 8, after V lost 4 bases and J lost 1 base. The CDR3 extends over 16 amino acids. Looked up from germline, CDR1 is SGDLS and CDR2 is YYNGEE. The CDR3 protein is CASSPFGGGSYNEQFF. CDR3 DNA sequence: TGTGCCAGCAGCCCGTTTGGGGGGGGTTCCTACAATGAGCAGTTCTTC.

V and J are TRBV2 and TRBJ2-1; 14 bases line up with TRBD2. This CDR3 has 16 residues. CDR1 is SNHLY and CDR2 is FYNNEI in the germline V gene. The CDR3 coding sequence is TGTGTCAAACAGAGGACTAGCGGGAGGCCCAACAATGAGCAGTTCTTC. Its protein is CVKQRTSGRPNNEQFF.

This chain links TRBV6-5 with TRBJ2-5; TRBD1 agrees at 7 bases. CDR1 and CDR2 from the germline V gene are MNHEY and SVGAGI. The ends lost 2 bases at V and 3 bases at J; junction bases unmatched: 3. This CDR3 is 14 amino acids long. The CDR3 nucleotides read TGTGCCAGCAGTTACCTAACAGGGGAAGAGACCCAGTACTTC. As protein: CASSYLTGEETQYF.

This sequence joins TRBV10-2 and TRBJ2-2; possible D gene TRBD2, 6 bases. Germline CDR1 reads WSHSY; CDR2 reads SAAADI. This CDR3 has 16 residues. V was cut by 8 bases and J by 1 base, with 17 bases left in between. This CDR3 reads CASGRGAAGNTGELFF. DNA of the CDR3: TGCGCCAGCGGGCGGGGAGCAGCGGGGAACACCGGGGAGCTGTTTTTT.